The clone carrying this T cell receptor beta chain was seen more than once but under ten times. Its target is not known. The investigators reverse transcribed all of the isolated RNA, so they sequenced expressed TCRB transcripts. The repertoire was sequenced with immunoSEQ multiplex PCR; TCRdb's copy has only in-frame clones and lacks some. This sample has 600,000 to 700,000 clones, with roughly an eighth found just once. The record originates from a study of beta chain features in type 1 diabetes. Study-level background: Sorted cells, some 98,000,000 in number, were examined across all samples. Study-level results: TCRB CDR3 length was moderately but significantly reduced in all four CD4+ subsets of Type 1 diabetes patients.

The germline V and J ends were trimmed by 6 bases and 0 bases, with 15 bases remaining between them. In germline, CDR1 is SEHNR, CDR2 FQNEAQ (reference sequence). The CDR3 is 17 amino acids. The clonotype was recovered from a man between 18 and 35 years old with type 1 diabetes. The chain links TRBV7-9 to TRBJ2-6, with D tentatively TRBD2 (6 bases). Sequencing was carried out using naive CD4+ T cells from blood. DNA for the CDR3: TGTGCCAGCAGGATCGAGGGAGGACGCTCTGGGGCCAACGTCCTGACTTTC. Translated, it gives CASRIEGGRSGANVLTF.